This is a list of T cell receptor beta chains from one sample in a study of shared clonotypes between healthy human individuals. Clones were sequenced by immunoSEQ multiplex PCR, and TCRdb holds only the in-frame ones, with some missing. Of some 300,000 clones in the sample, about 70% were seen once. What was sequenced was memory CD4+ T cells sorted from blood. The source of these receptors is a man aged 25-40 years in good health. CDR3s include the opening cysteine and the closing phenylalanine or tryptophan. D genes are given only for firm matches. Not all rows give a size; the values are once, few, many and, for expanded clones, a class.

>TRBD2|once|TRBJ2-7|TRBV28
TGTGCCAGCAGCCAGACTAGCGGGATTGGGGAGCAGTACTTC
CASSQTSGIGEQYF
>TRBD1|-|TRBJ1-2|TRBV5-6
TGTGCCAGCAGCTTGGGAGGACAGGGTCACTATGGCTACACCTTC
CASSLGGQGHYGYTF
>-|-|TRBJ2-5|TRBV28
TGTGCCAGCAGTGGTCAAGCATCCCAGTACTTC
CASSGQASQYF
>-|-|TRBJ2-1|TRBV15
TGTGCCACCAGCTTTGACCCGGGACTCACGGCCAATGAGCAGTTCTTC
CATSFDPGLTANEQFF
>-|-|TRBJ2-5|TRBV5-1
TGCGCCAGCAGAGGTCAAGAGACCCAGTACTTC
CASRGQETQYF
>-|-|TRBJ1-3|TRBV5-3
TGTGCCAGAAGCGTGCGGGGGTCCTCCATGCTCTCTGGAAACACCATATATTTT
CARSVRGSSMLSGNTIYF
>TRBD2|-|TRBJ2-1|TRBV25-1
TGTGCCAGCAGTGACAGCGGGAAGCAGTTCTTC
CASSDSGKQFF
>TRBD2|-|TRBJ2-1|TRBV5-1
TGCGCCAGCAGTCCGGCTCGGACTAGCGGGAGTTACAATGAGCAGTTCTTC
CASSPARTSGSYNEQFF
>-|-|TRBJ2-2|TRBV7-8
TGTGCCAGCAGAGCGGCCACCGGGGAGCTGTTTTTT
CASRAATGELFF
>-|-|TRBJ2-7|TRBV14
TGTGCCAGCAGCCAAGATGCCGCAACAGCTTACTACGAGCAGTACTTC
CASSQDAATAYYEQYF
>TRBD2|-|TRBJ2-7|TRBV19
TGTGCCAGTAGTACCTCGGGACTAGTCTACGAGCAGTACTTC
CASSTSGLVYEQYF
>TRBD1|few|TRBJ2-5|TRBV30
TGTGCCTGGAGTTTTGGGACAGTCAGGGAGACCCAGTACTTC
CAWSFGTVRETQYF
>-|few|TRBJ1-4|TRBV7-8
TGTGCCAGCAGCTTAGGGACCCGACAGTCGAATGAAAAACTGTTTTTT
CASSLGTRQSNEKLFF
>-|-|TRBJ1-1|TRBV5-4
TGTGCCAGCAGCCCGGCCCCCCTCCTCAACACTGAAGCTTTCTTT
CASSPAPLLNTEAFF
>-|-|TRBJ2-3|TRBV11-3
TGTGCCAGCAGCTTAGATGGCCCTGGCACAAGCACAGATACGCAGTATTTT
CASSLDGPGTSTDTQYF
>-|-|TRBJ1-3|TRBV28
TGTGCCAGCAGCCCCCCACTGTCCTCTGGAAACACCATATATTTT
CASSPPLSSGNTIYF
>-|-|TRBJ1-5|TRBV6-1
TGTGCCAGCAGTGTTGGGCAGGGCTTGAGCAATCAGCCCCAGCATTTT
CASSVGQGLSNQPQHF
>-|once|TRBJ2-1|TRBV7-9
TGTGCCAGCAGCTTAGATGTAGCTGTAAATGAGCAGTTCTTC
CASSLDVAVNEQFF
>-|-|TRBJ2-5|TRBV7-9
TGTGCCACTGTCGGATTGACGGGCCAAGAGACCCAGTACTTC
CATVGLTGQETQYF
>TRBD2|few|TRBJ2-7|TRBV7-2
TGTGCCAGCAGCTTAGTGTCTAGCGGGAGCGGCTACGAGCAGTACTTC
CASSLVSSGSGYEQYF
>-|-|TRBJ1-2|TRBV9
TGTGCCAGCAGCGTAGCCCCTACGGGGCAAGGCTATGGCTACACCTTC
CASSVAPTGQGYGYTF
>TRBD1|few|TRBJ2-2|TRBV11-2
TGTGCCAGCAGCTTACACGGACAGGGTATTAGCGGGGAGCTGTTTTTT
CASSLHGQGISGELFF
>TRBD1|-|TRBJ2-7|TRBV7-2
TGTGCCAGCAGCTGGACAGGGATCAACTACGAGCAGTACTTC
CASSWTGINYEQYF
>-|-|TRBJ2-5|TRBV30
TGTGCCTGGAGTGTCAAGGGTGAGGGGACCCAGTACTTC
CAWSVKGEGTQYF
>-|-|TRBJ2-3|TRBV7-8
TGTGCCAGCAGCTCGAATAGCGGCCTCACAGATACGCAGTATTTT
CASSSNSGLTDTQYF
>TRBD1|few|TRBJ2-3|TRBV5-4
TGTGCCAGCAGCCTGGACAGGGGGTTCGGAAATACGCAGTATTTT
CASSLDRGFGNTQYF
>-|few|TRBJ2-5|TRBV7-2
TGTGCCAGCAGCACAAGCCTGACATTGGGCCAGTACTTC
CASSTSLTLGQYF
>-|-|TRBJ2-7|TRBV7-8
TGTGCCAGCAGCTTAGAAGCTGATGTCTCCTACGAGCAGTACTTC
CASSLEADVSYEQYF
>TRBD2|-|TRBJ2-3|TRBV27
TGTGCCAGCCGTCTGGGGAGGGCCACAGATACGCAGTATTTT
CASRLGRATDTQYF
>-|-|TRBJ1-2|TRBV5-1
TGCGCCAGCAGCTTGGCACGGGGCCCCTTTAACTATGGCTACACCTTC
CASSLARGPFNYGYTF
>-|many|TRBJ2-3|TRBV9
TGTGCCAGCAGCCCCCAGACAGGTCCCCCTAGCACAGATACGCAGTATTTT
CASSPQTGPPSTDTQYF
>-|-|TRBJ1-2|TRBV28
TGTGCCAGCAGTTCTGGGTGGGAGGGTTCCTATGGCTACACCTTC
CASSSGWEGSYGYTF
>-|many|TRBJ2-1|TRBV11-2
TGTGCCAGCAGCTTGATAGGGCCTTCGAATGAGCAGTTCTTC
CASSLIGPSNEQFF
>TRBD1|-|TRBJ2-2|TRBV7-8
TGTGCCAGCAGACGACAGGGACAGGCGAACACCGGGGAGCTGTTTTTT
CASRRQGQANTGELFF
>TRBD2|-|TRBJ2-1|TRBV19
TGTGCCAGTAGTATGGGGAGGGGTGAACAGTTCTTC
CASSMGRGEQFF
>-|-|TRBJ2-1|TRBV29-1
TGCAGCGTTGGGTCTAGTGTTGGTGAGCAGTTCTTC
CSVGSSVGEQFF
>TRBD1|-|TRBJ1-3|TRBV19
TGTGCCAGTACTTACCGGGACAGGGACCAAAACACCATATATTTT
CASTYRDRDQNTIYF
>-|-|TRBJ2-2|TRBV7-2
TGTGCCAGCAGCCCTATCCCAGAAGGGGAGCTGTTTTTT
CASSPIPEGELFF
>-|few|TRBJ2-2|TRBV18
TGTGCCAGCTCACCCCCGAACGAATGGGACACCGGGGAGCTGTTTTTT
CASSPPNEWDTGELFF
>TRBD2|once|TRBJ2-5|TRBV28
TGTGCCAGCAGTTTAGAAGGGACTAGCGGGAGCAAGGAGACCCAGTACTTC
CASSLEGTSGSKETQYF
>-|-|TRBJ2-2|TRBV18
TGTGCCAGCTCACCTGCAGCGTTCGCGAACACCGGGGAGCTGTTTTTT
CASSPAAFANTGELFF
>-|-|TRBJ1-5|TRBV6-1
TGTGCCAGCAGTGCCGAGGACAATCAGCCCCAGCATTTT
CASSAEDNQPQHF
>TRBD2|once|TRBJ2-7|TRBV5-4
TGTGCCAGCAGCTATGGGACTAGCGGGAGTAAATACGAGCAGTACTTC
CASSYGTSGSKYEQYF
>-|-|TRBJ1-1|TRBV6-1
TGTGCCAGCAGCAGATCAGGGGACACTGAAGCTTTCTTT
CASSRSGDTEAFF
>TRBD2|-|TRBJ2-7|TRBV4-1
TGCGCCAGCAGCCAGACTAGCGGGAGCCTCTACGAGCAGTACTTC
CASSQTSGSLYEQYF
>-|-|TRBJ2-3|TRBV9
TGTGCCAGCAGCGTAGGACTCCCAGATACGCAGTATTTT
CASSVGLPDTQYF
>-|once|TRBJ2-3|TRBV28
TGTGCCACTAATAAGCTTTCTGATACGCAGTATTTT
CATNKLSDTQYF
>TRBD1|once|TRBJ1-1|TRBV25-1
TGTGCCAGCCCCCTCCAGGACAGGGGGCGAGGGACTGAAGCTTTCTTT
CASPLQDRGRGTEAFF
>TRBD2|few|TRBJ2-7|TRBV18
TGTGCCAGCTCACAAGGGCTAGCGGGAGTTGCGCAGTACTTC
CASSQGLAGVAQYF
>TRBD2|-|TRBJ2-2|TRBV5-1
TGCGCCAGCAGCTTGGCCTACGGCGGGAGGGCGGACACCGGGGAGCTGTTTTTT
CASSLAYGGRADTGELFF
>-|once|TRBJ2-3|TRBV6-5
TGTGCCAGCAGTTACTCTCTGTTAGGAAGCACAGATACGCAGTATTTT
CASSYSLLGSTDTQYF
>-|-|TRBJ1-1|TRBV10-1
TGCGCCAGCAGTGAGCAACAGGGAGGTGAAGCTTTCTTT
CASSEQQGGEAFF
>-|-|TRBJ2-1|TRBV14
TGTGCCAGCAGCCATAGGGGAGTTGAGCAGTTCTTC
CASSHRGVEQFF
>TRBD2|once|TRBJ2-7|TRBV7-2
TGTGCCAGCAGCCGGTGGGCGGGGGAACGTAGACGGGAGCAGTACTTC
CASSRWAGERRREQYF
>TRBD2|-|TRBJ2-3|TRBV6-5
TGTGCCAGCAGCACCGGGGGGGATACGCAGTATTTT
CASSTGGDTQYF
>-|-|TRBJ1-4|TRBV11-2
TGTGCCAGCAGCCTAAAACAGGGAAGGGTTGAAAAACTGTTTTTT
CASSLKQGRVEKLFF
>TRBD1|-|TRBJ1-5|TRBV4-2
TGTGCCAGCAGCGTGACAGGGGGGGATCAGCCCCAGCATTTT
CASSVTGGDQPQHF
>-|-|TRBJ2-2|TRBV5-4
TGTGCCAGCAGCTCCATGAGGTCGGCTAACACCGGGGAGCTGTTTTTT
CASSSMRSANTGELFF
>-|-|TRBJ2-5|TRBV27
TGTGCCAGCAGTGGGGGTCAGACGAGGGGCCAAGAGACCCAGTACTTC
CASSGGQTRGQETQYF